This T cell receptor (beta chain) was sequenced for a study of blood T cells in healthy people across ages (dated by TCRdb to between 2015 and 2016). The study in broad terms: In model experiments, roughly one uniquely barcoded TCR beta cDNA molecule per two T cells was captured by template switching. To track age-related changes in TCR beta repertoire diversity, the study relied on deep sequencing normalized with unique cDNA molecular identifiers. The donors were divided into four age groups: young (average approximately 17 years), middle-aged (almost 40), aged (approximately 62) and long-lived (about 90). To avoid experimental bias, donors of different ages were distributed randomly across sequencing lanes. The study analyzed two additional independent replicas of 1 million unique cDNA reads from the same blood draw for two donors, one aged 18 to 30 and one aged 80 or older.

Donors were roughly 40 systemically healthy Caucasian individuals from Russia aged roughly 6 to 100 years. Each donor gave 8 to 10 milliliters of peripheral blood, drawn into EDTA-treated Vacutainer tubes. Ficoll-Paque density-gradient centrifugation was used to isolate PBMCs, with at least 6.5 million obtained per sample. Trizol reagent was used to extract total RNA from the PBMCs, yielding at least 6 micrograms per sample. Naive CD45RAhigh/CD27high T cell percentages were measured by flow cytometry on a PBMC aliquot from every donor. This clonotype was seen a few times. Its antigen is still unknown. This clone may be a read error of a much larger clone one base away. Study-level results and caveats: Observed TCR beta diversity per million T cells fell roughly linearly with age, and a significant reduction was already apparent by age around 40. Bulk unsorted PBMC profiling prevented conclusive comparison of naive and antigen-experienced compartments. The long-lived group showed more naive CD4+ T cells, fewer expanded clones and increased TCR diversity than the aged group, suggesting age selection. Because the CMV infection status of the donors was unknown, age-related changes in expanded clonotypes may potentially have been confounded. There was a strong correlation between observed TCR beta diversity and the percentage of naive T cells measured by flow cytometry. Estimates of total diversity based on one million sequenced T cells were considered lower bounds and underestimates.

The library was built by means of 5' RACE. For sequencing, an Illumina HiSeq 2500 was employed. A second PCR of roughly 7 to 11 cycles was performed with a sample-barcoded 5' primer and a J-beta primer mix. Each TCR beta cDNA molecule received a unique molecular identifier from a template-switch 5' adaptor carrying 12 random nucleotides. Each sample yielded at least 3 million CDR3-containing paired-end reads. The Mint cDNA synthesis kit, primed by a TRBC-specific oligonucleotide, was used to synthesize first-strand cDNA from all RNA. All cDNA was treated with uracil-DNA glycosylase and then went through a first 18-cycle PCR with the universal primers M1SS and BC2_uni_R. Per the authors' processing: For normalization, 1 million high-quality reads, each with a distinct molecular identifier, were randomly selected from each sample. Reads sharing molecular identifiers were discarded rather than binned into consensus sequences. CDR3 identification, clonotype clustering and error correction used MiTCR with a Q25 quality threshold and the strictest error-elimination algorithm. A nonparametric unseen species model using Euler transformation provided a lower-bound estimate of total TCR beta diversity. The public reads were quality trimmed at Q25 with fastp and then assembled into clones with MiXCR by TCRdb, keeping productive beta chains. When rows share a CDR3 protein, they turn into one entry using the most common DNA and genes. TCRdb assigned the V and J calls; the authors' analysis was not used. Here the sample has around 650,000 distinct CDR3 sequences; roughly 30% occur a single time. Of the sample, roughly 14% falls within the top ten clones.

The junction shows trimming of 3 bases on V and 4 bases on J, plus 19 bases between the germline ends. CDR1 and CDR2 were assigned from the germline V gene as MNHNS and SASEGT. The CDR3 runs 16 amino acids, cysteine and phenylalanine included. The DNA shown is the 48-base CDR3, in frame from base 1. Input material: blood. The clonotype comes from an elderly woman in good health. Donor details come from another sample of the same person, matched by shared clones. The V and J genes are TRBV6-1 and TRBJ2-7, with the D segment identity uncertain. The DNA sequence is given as TGTGCCAGCAGTGAGGGCCCCCCCTCCAGAAATTACGAGCAGTACTTC. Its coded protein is CASSEGPPSRNYEQYF.